The text below deals with one T cell receptor beta chain. The entry originates in a study of blood T cells in healthy people across ages. The authors ran a second PCR of roughly 7 to 11 cycles using a sample-barcoded 5' primer and a J-beta primer mix. Every single cDNA molecule received a tag from a template-switch adaptor with 12 random nucleotides. TCRdb reprocessed the 5' RACE reads with MiXCR, giving one entry per CDR3 protein. Of 950,000 to 1,200,000 distinct CDR3 sequences in the sample, 35% to 40% were seen once. CDR1 MGHDK and CDR2 SYGVNS come from the germline V gene. The length of the CDR3 is 15 residues. V was clipped by 0 bases and J by 0 bases, with 6 bases between them.

Sequenced sample: blood. The chain recombines TRBV25-1 with TRBJ2-1; D is unresolved. The source of this sequence is a man aged 18 to 35 in good health. For the CDR3, the DNA is TGTGCCAGCAGTGAATACAGGAGCTCCTACAATGAGCAGTTCTTC. Translation: CASSEYRSSYNEQFF.